These 16 T cell receptor beta chains came from one sample sequenced in a study of blood T cell repertoires in COVID-19. Some clones are missing from TCRdb's copy, which holds only in-frame ones; the method was immunoSEQ multiplex PCR. Of around 91,000 clones detected, 70% to 90% appear once; the ten largest clones hold 9.5% to 15%. Material for sequencing was peripheral blood. These receptors came from a human donor in a cohort sampled during active COVID-19.

This clone was observed a single time. The chain joins TRBV4-3 to TRBJ2-1; 15 positions agree with TRBD2. Germline CDR1 and CDR2: LGHNA and YSLEER. The CDR3 covers 18 residues. The V gene end was trimmed by 4 bases and the J gene end by 3 bases; junction bases not matched to a gene: 7. The CDR3 reads CASSPRTSGGGNYNEQFF. CDR3 nucleotides: TGCGCCAGCAGCCCGCGGACTAGCGGGGGGGGTAACTACAATGAGCAGTTCTTC.

On this clone: The sample has other DNA sequences that encode this CDR3 too. V and J are TRBV18 and TRBJ2-2; 7 bases map to TRBD1. The germline V gene encodes CDR1 KGHSH and CDR2 LQKENI. This CDR3 is 16 amino acids long. V dropped 3 bases and J dropped 3; count of bases not matched to a gene: 7. In DNA form, the CDR3 reads TGTGCCAGCTCACCGCCCACAGGGGTGGACACCGGGGAGCTGTTTTTT. Its protein product is CASSPPTGVDTGELFF.

This clone has more than one count but fewer than ten. The rearrangement joins TRBV28 to TRBJ1-6; possible D gene TRBD1, 6 bases. V was clipped by 6 bases and J by 7 bases, with 16 bases between them. The CDR3 has 15 residues. Germline V lookup: CDR1 MDHEN, CDR2 SYDVKM. CDR3 nucleotides: TGTGCCAGCAGACAGTCCGGGACACAGAATTCACCCCTCCACTTT. This gives the protein CASRQSGTQNSPLHF.

The chain uses TRBV7-3 and TRBJ1-2, with D maybe TRBD1 (6 bases). From germline, CDR1 is SGHTA and CDR2 FQGTGA. The CDR3 totals 13 residues. The V gene lost 4 bases and the J gene lost 8 bases, with 14 bases spanning the gap. This CDR3 reads CASSSQGMYGYTF. The CDR3 nucleotides are TGTGCCAGCAGCTCGCAGGGGATGTACGGCTACACCTTC.

This clone occurred a few times. The genes are TRBV10-3 and TRBJ2-3, with TRBD2 as a possible D gene (6 bases). Trimming took off 7 bases at V and 0 bases at J, with 14 bases between the two ends. From germline, CDR1 is ENHRY and CDR2 SYGVKD. CDR3 length equals 15 residues. CDR3 nucleotides: TGTGCCATCAAGGCGGGGAGGACTAGCACAGATACGCAGTATTTT. Protein product: CAIKAGRTSTDTQYF.

CDR3 protein: CASSLARLAGLTYEQYF. In DNA, the CDR3 is TGTGCCAGCAGCTTAGCGAGGCTAGCGGGGCTAACCTACGAGCAGTACTTC. J is TRBJ2-7 and V is TRBV7-8, with 9 bases aligning to TRBD2. The CDR3 covers 17 residues. V shed 0 bases, J shed 2 bases, and the junction held 8 bases outside the gene matches. Germline assignment: CDR1 SGHVS and CDR2 FQNEAQ.

This CDR3 is CASSQDGRGLTFQHF. CDR3 bases: TGCGCCAGCAGCCAAGATGGCAGGGGTCTTACCTTCCAGCATTTT. The gene calls are TRBV4-1 and TRBJ1-5; possible D gene TRBD1, 6 bases. The germline V and J ends were trimmed by 0 bases and 12 bases, with 18 bases remaining between them. The CDR3 length is 15 residues. Germline V CDR1 and CDR2: MGHRA, YSYEKL.

This chain uses TRBV9 with TRBJ1-2; no firm D call. CDR1 and CDR2 (germline): SGDLS, YYNGEE. The ends were cut back, 2 bases at V and 1 base at J, with 9 bases in the middle. CDR3 length: 14 residues. The CDR3 protein is CASSVTSNNYGYTF. CDR3 in DNA: TGTGCCAGCAGCGTTACTAGTAATAACTATGGCTACACCTTC.

The chain couples TRBV4-3 to TRBJ2-2; a possible D gene is TRBD1 (6 bases). The CDR3 length is 14 residues. Germline V gene data show CDR1 as LGHNA and CDR2 as YSLEER. The V end was cut by 4 bases, the J end by 6 bases, with 12 bases between. The CDR3 is CASSLGAGAGELFF. CDR3 bases: TGCGCCAGCAGCCTAGGGGCAGGGGCCGGGGAGCTGTTTTTT.

The CDR3 is CASSEMGGEAFF. The CDR3 coding sequence is TGTGCCAGCAGTGAAATGGGGGGAGAAGCTTTCTTT. The genes are TRBV6-1 and TRBJ1-1, with TRBD1 as a possible D gene (5 bases). The V end lost 2 bases, the J end lost 8 bases, and 9 bases lay between the germline ends. This CDR3 spans 12 amino acids. Germline V CDR1 and CDR2: MNHNS, SASEGT.

The chain couples TRBV6-5 to TRBJ2-5, with a tentative D call TRBD2 (5 bases). The CDR3 runs 15 residues. V was shortened by 6 bases and J by 5 bases, with 19 bases between the two germline ends. Germline CDR1 and CDR2: MNHEY and SVGAGI. The CDR3 nucleotides read TGTGCCAGCAGCCGTGGACTTGTTACTCGGGAGACCCAGTACTTC. This codes for CASSRGLVTRETQYF.

This sequence joins TRBV7-2 and TRBJ1-6; 7 nucleotides agree with TRBD1. The V segment lost 3 bases and the J segment 9 bases; nucleotides outside the gene matches: 17. CDR3 length: 18 amino acids. The germline gives CDR1 SGHTA, CDR2 FQGNSA. CDR3 coding DNA: TGTGCCAGCAGCTTTGAGGTGATCTTCCGGGACAGAGCTTCACCCCTCCACTTT. It specifies CASSFEVIFRDRASPLHF.

The rearrangement joins TRBV7-2 to TRBJ1-5, with 7 bases fitting TRBD1. Trimming at V came to 6 bases and at J to 1 base, leaving 6 bases not matched to a gene. The germline gives CDR1 SGHTA, CDR2 FQGNSA. The CDR3 is 15 amino acids. CDR3 loop: CASSRDRPSNQPQHF. CDR3 bases: TGTGCCAGCAGTCGGGACAGACCAAGCAATCAGCCCCAGCATTTT. Drawing the rest from reference TRBV7-2 and TRBJ1-5, the complete variable domain is GAGVSQSPSNKVTEKGKDVELRCDPISGHTALYWYRQSLGQGLEFLIYFQGNSAPDKSGLPSDRFSAERTGGSVSTLTIQRTQQEDSAVYLCASSRDRPSNQPQHFGDGTRLSIL.

This clone was detected once. The genes are TRBV9 and TRBJ1-1, with TRBD1 identical over 11 bases. CDR3 length: 15 residues. J was trimmed by 11 bases and V by 2 bases; bases with no gene match: 11. The germline CDR1 and CDR2 sequences are SGDLS and YYNGEE. CDR3 sequence reads: CASSVEWTGGAGAFF. In nucleotides, the CDR3 is TGTGCCAGCAGCGTTGAGTGGACAGGGGGCGCAGGGGCTTTCTTT.

The rearrangement links TRBV7-8 to TRBJ2-7, with D possibly being TRBD1 (5 bases). V was shortened by 5 bases and J by 12 bases, with 20 bases between the two germline ends. This CDR3 has 13 amino acids. Germline CDR1 is SGHVS and CDR2 is FQNEAQ. The CDR3 bases are TGTGCCAGCAGCCTGGGGCCCTCATTGAGTTGGTACTTC. Its protein product is CASSLGPSLSWYF. Full variable domain (remainder filled in from reference TRBV7-8 and TRBJ2-7): GAGVSQSPRYKVAKRGQDVALRCDPISGHVSLFWYQQALGQGPEFLTYFQNEAQLDKSGLPSDRFFAERPEGSVSTLKIQRTQQEDSAVYLCASSLGPSLSWYFGPGTRLTVT.

This chain connects TRBV13 to TRBJ2-1, with 9 bases matching TRBD1. There are 12 residues in the CDR3. J gave up 10 bases and V 5 bases, and 3 bases lay outside the gene matches. Germline V gene data show CDR1 as PRHDT and CDR2 as FYEKMQ (reference sequence). The CDR3 coding sequence is TGTGCCAGCAGCGGGACAGGGCGAGAGCAGTTCTTC. Translating it yields CASSGTGREQFF.